This T cell receptor (beta chain) was documented in a study of blood T cell repertoires in COVID-19. Study-wide context: Samples of COVID-19 (acute and convalescent) were obtained from the United States, Italy and Spain. In each case, the material was cDNA or gDNA derived from T cells, B-cell-depleted T cells, or PBMCs.

The table lists this clone with a count of one. Per the original data handling: Amplifying reference gene primers gave estimates of nucleated cell counts. Sequenced by immunoSEQ multiplex PCR; TCRdb stores in-frame clones only, minus some. For V, J and clone size, that table is used; D and trimming come from the DNA. The repertoire holds 200,000 or so clones, with approximately 82% as singletons. The sample taken for sequencing was peripheral blood. This TCR was sampled from a human donor in a cohort sampled during active COVID-19.

The CDR3 nucleotides read TGTGCCAGTAGTGAACCGTCTTGGGGCACCTACGAGCAGTACTTC. Amino acid sequence: CASSEPSWGTYEQYF. This chain uses TRBV19 with TRBJ2-7; D possibly corresponds to TRBD1 (5 bases). From germline, CDR1 is LNHDA and CDR2 SQIVND (reference sequence). The length of the CDR3 is 15 residues. Trimming removed 5 bases from V and 2 bases from J, with 16 bases in between.